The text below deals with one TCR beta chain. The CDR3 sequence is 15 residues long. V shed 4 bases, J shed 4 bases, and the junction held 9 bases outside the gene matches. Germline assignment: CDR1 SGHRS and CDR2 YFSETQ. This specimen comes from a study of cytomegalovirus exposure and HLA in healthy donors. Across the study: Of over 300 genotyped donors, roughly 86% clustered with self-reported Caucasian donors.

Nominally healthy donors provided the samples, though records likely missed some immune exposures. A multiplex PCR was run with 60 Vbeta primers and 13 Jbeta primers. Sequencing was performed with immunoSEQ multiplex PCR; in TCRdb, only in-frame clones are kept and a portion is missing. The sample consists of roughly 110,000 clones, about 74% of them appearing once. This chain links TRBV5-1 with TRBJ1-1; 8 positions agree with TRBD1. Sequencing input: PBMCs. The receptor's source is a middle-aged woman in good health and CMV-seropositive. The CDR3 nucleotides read TGCGCCAGCAGCGGGGGTCAGGGGGCAGGCACTGAAGCTTTCTTT. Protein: CASSGGQGAGTEAFF.